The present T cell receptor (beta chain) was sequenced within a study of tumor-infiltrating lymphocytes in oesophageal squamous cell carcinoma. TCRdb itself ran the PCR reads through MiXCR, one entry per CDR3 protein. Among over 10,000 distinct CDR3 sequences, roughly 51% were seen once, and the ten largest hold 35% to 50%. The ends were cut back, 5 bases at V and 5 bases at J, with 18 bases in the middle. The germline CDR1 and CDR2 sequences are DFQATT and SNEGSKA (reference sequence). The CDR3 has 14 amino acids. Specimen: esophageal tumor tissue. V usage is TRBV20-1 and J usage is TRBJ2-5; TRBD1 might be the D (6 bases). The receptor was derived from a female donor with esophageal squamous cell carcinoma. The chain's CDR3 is CSAFPDSLVETQYF. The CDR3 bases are TGCAGTGCTTTCCCGGACAGCCTTGTGGAGACCCAGTACTTC.